This passage covers 8 T cell receptor beta chains from one sample sequenced in a study of blood T cell repertoires in COVID-19. This table comes from immunoSEQ multiplex PCR, and its TCRdb copy is limited to in-frame clones, with some not included. This table holds about 200,000 clones, 85% found once. The specimen sequenced was peripheral blood. The receptors come from a woman of 80 years or more with acute or convalescent COVID-19.

The rearrangement uses TRBV27 and TRBJ2-3; D might be TRBD1 (5 bases). The germline V gene encodes CDR1 MNHEY and CDR2 SMNVEV (reference sequence). This CDR3 has 15 amino acids. The germline V and J ends were trimmed by 3 bases and 4 bases, with 14 bases remaining between them. Here the CDR3 DNA reads TGTGCCAGCAGTTTGGCAGGGTCCCGATCAGATACGCAGTATTTT. The encoded protein is CASSLAGSRSDTQYF.

The chain joins TRBV7-3 to TRBJ2-3; a weak D match, TRBD2 (6 bases). The germline CDR1 and CDR2 sequences are SGHTA and FQGTGA. CDR3 length: 14 amino acids. The V end was cut by 2 bases, the J end by 0 bases, with 6 bases between. The CDR3 reads CASSLGTSTDTQYF. In DNA form, the CDR3 reads TGTGCCAGCAGCTTAGGGACTAGCACAGATACGCAGTATTTT.

The table lists this clone with a few counts. This sequence joins TRBV4-2 and TRBJ2-2; 7 nucleotides agree with TRBD2. This CDR3 is 16 amino acids long. The J segment lost 4 bases and the V segment lost 5 bases, leaving 10 bases of the junction unmatched. The germline V gene encodes CDR1 LGHNA and CDR2 YNFKEQ. The CDR3 coding sequence is TGTGCCAGCAGCAAGGGACTAAGGGTCGGCACCGGGGAGCTGTTTTTT. Translating it yields CASSKGLRVGTGELFF.

The chain employs TRBV10-3 and TRBJ2-3, with 7 bases fitting TRBD1. Per the germline V gene, CDR1 is ENHRY and CDR2 is SYGVKD. CDR3 size: 14 residues. V shed 10 bases and J 3 bases; nucleotides not matched to a gene: 10. This chain's CDR3 is CATAGGSRTDTQYF. Here the CDR3 DNA reads TGTGCCACCGCAGGGGGTTCAAGGACAGATACGCAGTATTTT.

This chain links TRBV28 with TRBJ1-1; D ambiguous. Per germline, CDR1 MDHEN and CDR2 SYDVKM. The CDR3 contains 12 residues. Between the trimmed V and J ends, which lost 6 bases and 4 bases, there was a span of 9 bases. The CDR3 nucleotides read TGTGCCAGCAGATTGACTACCACTGAAGCTTTCTTT. The encoded protein is CASRLTTTEAFF.

The V gene is TRBV6-6, the J gene TRBJ2-1; TRBD2 aligns across 12 bases. This CDR3 is 15 amino acids long. Germline CDR1 and CDR2: MNHNY and SVGAGI (reference sequence). With 5 bases clipped from V and 7 bases from J, the junction kept 6 bases outside the gene matches. The CDR3 bases are TGTGCCAGCAGTCCTCCCGGGACTAGCGGGAATGAGCAGTTCTTC. This codes for CASSPPGTSGNEQFF.

The chain combines TRBV19 with TRBJ2-3; perhaps TRBD2 as D (5 bases). Trimming pared 4 bases from V and 11 bases from J, leaving 10 bases between. This CDR3 region has 11 residues. The germline CDR1 and CDR2 sequences are LNHDA and SQIVND (reference sequence). The CDR3 loop reads CASSNLSGQYF. CDR3 sequence (DNA): TGTGCCAGTAGTAACCTGAGCGGGCAGTATTTT. Complete variable domain (other parts from reference TRBV19 and TRBJ2-3): DGGITQSPKYLFRKEGQNVTLSCEQNLNHDAMYWYRQDPGQGLRLIYYSQIVNDFQKGDIAEGYSVSREKKESFPLTVTSAQKNPTAFYLCASSNLSGQYFGPGTRLTVL.

V is TRBV24-1 and J is TRBJ2-1; possible D gene TRBD1, 6 bases. The CDR3 contains 14 residues. The V and J ends lost 3 bases and 5 bases respectively, with 10 bases between them. Germline CDR1 and CDR2: KGHDR and SFDVKD. CDR3 region: CATSDRTAHNEQFF. In DNA form, the CDR3 reads TGTGCCACCAGTGATAGGACAGCGCACAATGAGCAGTTCTTC.